A selection of T cell receptor beta chains follows, all from one sample in a study of long-term antiretroviral therapy in people with HIV. The table came from immunoSEQ multiplex PCR; TCRdb's copy has only in-frame clones and leaves some out. Of about 30,000 clones in the sample, more than 85% were seen once. The sequencing here drew on unsorted PBMCs, taken 5.3 years after starting antiretroviral therapy. The origin of the receptors is a man in his fifties or sixties with HIV. Each CDR3 is given without its conserved first and last residue. D genes are given only for firm matches.

cdr3_aa j_call v_call d_call
ASNSGSNTGELF TRBJ2-2 TRBV5-5 -
ASSLGSGGYEQY TRBJ2-7 TRBV7-8 TRBD1
ASSLPDNSPLH TRBJ1-6 TRBV11-2 -
SVEPGQGPYEQY TRBJ2-7 TRBV29-1 TRBD1
ASSPGTGNSPLH TRBJ1-6 TRBV4-3 TRBD1
ASSPYQTGGYEQY TRBJ2-7 TRBV19 TRBD1
ASSVRTGSHYEQY TRBJ2-7 TRBV7-9 TRBD1
ASSTRGRDSYEQY TRBJ2-7 TRBV5-1 -
ASSLAGQGREKLF TRBJ1-4 TRBV7-2 TRBD1
AITDSYEQY TRBJ2-7 TRBV10-3 -